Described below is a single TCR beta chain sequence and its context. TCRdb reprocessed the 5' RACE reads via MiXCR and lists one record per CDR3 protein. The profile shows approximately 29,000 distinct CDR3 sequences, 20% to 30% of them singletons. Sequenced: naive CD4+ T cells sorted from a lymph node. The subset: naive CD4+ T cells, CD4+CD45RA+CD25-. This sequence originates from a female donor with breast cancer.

The CDR3 protein is CAISEPGVAGDNEQFF. CDR3 sequence (DNA): TGTGCCATCAGTGAGCCTGGGGTAGCGGGGGACAATGAGCAGTTCTTC. This chain joins TRBV10-3 and TRBJ2-1, with 9 bases identical to TRBD2. Germline assignment: CDR1 ENHRY and CDR2 SYGVKD. This CDR3 is 16 amino acids long. The V and J ends lost 2 bases and 5 bases, in that order; junction bases with no gene match: 7.